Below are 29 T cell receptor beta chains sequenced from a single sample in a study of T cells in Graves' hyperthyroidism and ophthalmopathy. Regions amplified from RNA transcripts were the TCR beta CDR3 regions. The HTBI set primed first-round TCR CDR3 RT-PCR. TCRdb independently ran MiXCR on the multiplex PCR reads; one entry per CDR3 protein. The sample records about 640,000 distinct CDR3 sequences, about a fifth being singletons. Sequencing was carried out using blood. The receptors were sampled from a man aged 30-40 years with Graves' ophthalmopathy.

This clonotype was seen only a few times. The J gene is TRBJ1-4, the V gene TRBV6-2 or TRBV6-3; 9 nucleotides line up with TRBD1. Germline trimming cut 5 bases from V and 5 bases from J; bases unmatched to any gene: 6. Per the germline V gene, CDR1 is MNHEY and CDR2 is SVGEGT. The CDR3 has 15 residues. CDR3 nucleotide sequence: TGTGCCAGCAGTGCTCCCGGGACAGGGAATGAAAAACTGTTTTTT. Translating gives CASSAPGTGNEKLFF.

The DNA of the CDR3 is TGCGCCAGCGAACCAGGGTACTACACCGGGGAGCTGTTTTTT. It is translated as CASEPGYYTGELFF. The chain joins TRBV5-1 to TRBJ2-2, with a possible D match to TRBD1 (5 bases). CDR1 SGHRS and CDR2 YFSETQ come from the germline V gene. The V and J ends lost 7 bases and 3 bases respectively, with 13 bases between them. The length of the CDR3 is 14 residues.

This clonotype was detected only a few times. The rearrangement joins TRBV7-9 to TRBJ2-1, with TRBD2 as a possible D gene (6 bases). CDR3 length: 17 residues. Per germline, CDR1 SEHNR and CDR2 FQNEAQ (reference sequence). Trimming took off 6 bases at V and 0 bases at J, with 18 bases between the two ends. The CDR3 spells CASSAGIPLSSYNEQFF. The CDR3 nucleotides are TGTGCCAGCAGTGCGGGGATCCCGCTAAGCTCCTACAATGAGCAGTTCTTC. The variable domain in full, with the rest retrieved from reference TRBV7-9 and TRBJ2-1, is DTGVSQNPRHKITKRGQNVTFRCDPISEHNRLYWYRQTLGQGPEFLTYFQNEAQLEKSRLLSDRFSAERPKGSFSTLEIQRTEQGDSAMYLCASSAGIPLSSYNEQFFGPGTRLTVL.

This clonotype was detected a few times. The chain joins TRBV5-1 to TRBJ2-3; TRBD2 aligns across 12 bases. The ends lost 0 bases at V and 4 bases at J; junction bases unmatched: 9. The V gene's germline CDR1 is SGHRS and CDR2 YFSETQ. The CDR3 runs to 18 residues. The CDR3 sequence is CASSLAHSTSGSPDTQYF. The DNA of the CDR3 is TGCGCCAGCAGCTTGGCCCACTCGACTAGCGGGAGCCCAGATACGCAGTATTTT.

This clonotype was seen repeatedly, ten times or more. The CDR3 sequence is CAWSLTSGRGDTQYF. Written as DNA, the CDR3 is TGTGCCTGGAGTTTGACTAGCGGGAGGGGAGATACGCAGTATTTT. This sequence joins TRBV30 and TRBJ2-3; 14 nucleotides align to TRBD2. With V trimmed by 2 bases and J by 5 bases, 3 bases remained unmatched. This CDR3 is built from 15 residues. From germline, CDR1 is GTSNPN and CDR2 SVGIG (reference sequence).

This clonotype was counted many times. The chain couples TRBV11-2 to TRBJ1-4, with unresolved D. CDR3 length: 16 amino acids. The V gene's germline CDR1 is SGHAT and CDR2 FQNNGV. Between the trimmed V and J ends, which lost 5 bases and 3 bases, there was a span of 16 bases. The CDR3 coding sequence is TGTGCCAGCAGCCCCCAGCTGGGGTATGCTAATGAAAAACTGTTTTTT. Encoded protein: CASSPQLGYANEKLFF.

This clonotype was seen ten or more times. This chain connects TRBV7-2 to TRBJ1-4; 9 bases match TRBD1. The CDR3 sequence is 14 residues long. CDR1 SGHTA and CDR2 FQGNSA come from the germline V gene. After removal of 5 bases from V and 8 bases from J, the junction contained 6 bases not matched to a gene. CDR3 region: CASSRTGAKEKLFF. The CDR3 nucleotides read TGTGCCAGCAGCCGGACAGGGGCGAAAGAAAAACTGTTTTTT.

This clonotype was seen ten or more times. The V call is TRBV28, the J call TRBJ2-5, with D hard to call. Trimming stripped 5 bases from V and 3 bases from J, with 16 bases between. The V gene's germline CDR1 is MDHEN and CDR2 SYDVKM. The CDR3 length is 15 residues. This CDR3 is CASSTPLGTKETQYF. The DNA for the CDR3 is TGTGCCAGCAGTACCCCCCTAGGTACCAAAGAGACCCAGTACTTC.

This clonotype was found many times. CDR3 DNA: TGTGCCAGCAGTGTAACTAGAAGCACAGATACGCAGTATTTT. Translation gives CASSVTRSTDTQYF. This chain uses TRBV2 with TRBJ2-3; a possible D gene is TRBD2 (5 bases). This CDR3 is built from 14 residues. Trimming took 4 bases from V and 0 from J, leaving 8 bases between them. Germline lookup yields CDR1 SNHLY and CDR2 FYNNEI.

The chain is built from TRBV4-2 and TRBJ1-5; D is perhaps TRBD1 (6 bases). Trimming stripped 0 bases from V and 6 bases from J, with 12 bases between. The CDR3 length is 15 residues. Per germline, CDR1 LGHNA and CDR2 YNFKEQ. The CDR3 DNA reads TGTGCCAGCAGCCAAGATGGAGCCAGGGGTCAGCCCCAGCATTTT. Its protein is CASSQDGARGQPQHF.

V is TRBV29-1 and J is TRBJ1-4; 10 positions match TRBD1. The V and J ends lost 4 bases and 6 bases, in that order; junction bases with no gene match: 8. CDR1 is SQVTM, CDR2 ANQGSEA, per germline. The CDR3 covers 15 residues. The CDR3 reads CSVGGVGTGDEKLFF. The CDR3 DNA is TGCAGCGTTGGAGGGGTAGGGACAGGGGATGAAAAACTGTTTTTT.

CDR3 sequence reads: CSARDWVAGHRYTF. The CDR3 coding sequence is TGCAGTGCTAGAGACTGGGTGGCAGGCCACCGCTACACCTTC. V gene TRBV20-1 combines with J gene TRBJ1-2; no firm D call. Trimming pared 0 bases from V and 9 bases from J, leaving 17 bases between. This CDR3 has 14 residues. CDR1 and CDR2 from the germline V gene are DFQATT and SNEGSKA (reference sequence).

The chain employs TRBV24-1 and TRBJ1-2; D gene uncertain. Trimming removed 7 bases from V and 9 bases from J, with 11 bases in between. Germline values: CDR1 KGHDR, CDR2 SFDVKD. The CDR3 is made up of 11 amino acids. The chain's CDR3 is CATSLGGSYTF. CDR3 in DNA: TGTGCCACCAGCTTAGGTGGGAGCTACACCTTC.

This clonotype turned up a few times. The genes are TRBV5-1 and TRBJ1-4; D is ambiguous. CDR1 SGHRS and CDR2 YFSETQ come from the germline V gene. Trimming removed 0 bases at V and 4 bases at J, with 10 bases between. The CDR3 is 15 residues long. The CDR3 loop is CASSLDGKVNEKLFF. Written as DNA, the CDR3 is TGCGCCAGCAGCTTGGATGGGAAAGTTAATGAAAAACTGTTTTTT.

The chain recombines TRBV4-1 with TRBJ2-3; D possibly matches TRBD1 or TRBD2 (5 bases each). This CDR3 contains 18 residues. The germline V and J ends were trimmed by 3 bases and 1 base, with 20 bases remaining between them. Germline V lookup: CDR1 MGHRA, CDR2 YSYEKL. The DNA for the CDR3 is TGCGCCAGCAGCCACGCTCGGATCTGGGACCGTGGCACAGATACGCAGTATTTT. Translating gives CASSHARIWDRGTDTQYF.

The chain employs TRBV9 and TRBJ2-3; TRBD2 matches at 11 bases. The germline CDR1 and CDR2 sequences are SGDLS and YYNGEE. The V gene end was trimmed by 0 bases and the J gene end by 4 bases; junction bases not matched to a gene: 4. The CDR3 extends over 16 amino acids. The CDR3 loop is CASSVGSSGRADTQYF. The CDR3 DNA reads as TGTGCCAGCAGCGTAGGTAGTAGCGGGAGGGCAGATACGCAGTATTTT.

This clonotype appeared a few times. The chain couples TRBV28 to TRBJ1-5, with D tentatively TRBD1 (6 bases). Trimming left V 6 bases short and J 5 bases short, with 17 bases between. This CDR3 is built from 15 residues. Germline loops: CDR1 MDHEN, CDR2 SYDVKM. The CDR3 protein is CASSSTVGGHQPQHF. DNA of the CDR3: TGTGCCAGCAGCAGTACCGTCGGGGGCCATCAGCCCCAGCATTTT.

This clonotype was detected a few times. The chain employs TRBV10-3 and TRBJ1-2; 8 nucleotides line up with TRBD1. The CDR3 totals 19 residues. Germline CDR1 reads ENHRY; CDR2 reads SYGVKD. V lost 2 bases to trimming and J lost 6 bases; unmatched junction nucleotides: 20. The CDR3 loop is CAISETDRARRPVLDGYTF. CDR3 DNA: TGTGCCATCAGTGAGACGGACAGGGCAAGAAGGCCGGTCCTAGATGGCTACACCTTC.

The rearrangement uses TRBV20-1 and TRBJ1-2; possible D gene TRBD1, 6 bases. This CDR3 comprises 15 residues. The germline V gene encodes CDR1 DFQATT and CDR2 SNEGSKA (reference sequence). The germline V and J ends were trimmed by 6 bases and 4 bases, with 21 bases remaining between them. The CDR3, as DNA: TGCAGTGCAACGGGGGTCCGGGGACACCTCTATGGCTACACCTTC. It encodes CSATGVRGHLYGYTF.

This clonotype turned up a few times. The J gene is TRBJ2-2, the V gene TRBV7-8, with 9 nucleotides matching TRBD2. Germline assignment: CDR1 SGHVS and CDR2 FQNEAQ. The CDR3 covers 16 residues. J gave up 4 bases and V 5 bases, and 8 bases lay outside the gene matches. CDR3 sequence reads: CASSPALAGPTGELFF. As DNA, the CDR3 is TGTGCCAGCAGCCCCGCCCTAGCGGGACCCACCGGGGAGCTGTTTTTT.

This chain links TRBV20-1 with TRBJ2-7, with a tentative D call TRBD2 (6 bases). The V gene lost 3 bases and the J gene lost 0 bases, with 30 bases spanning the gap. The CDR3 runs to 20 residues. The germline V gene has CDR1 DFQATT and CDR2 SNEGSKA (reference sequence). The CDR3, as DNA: TGCAGTGCTAGGGGGGTGCTACGATCGGGAGCCAAAACTAACTCCTACGAGCAGTACTTC. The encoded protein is CSARGVLRSGAKTNSYEQYF.

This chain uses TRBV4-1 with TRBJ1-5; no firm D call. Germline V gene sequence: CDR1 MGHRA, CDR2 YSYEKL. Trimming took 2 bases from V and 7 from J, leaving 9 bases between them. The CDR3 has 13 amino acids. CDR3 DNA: TGCGCCAGCAGCCAACTGGTGTTGCAGCCCCAGCATTTT. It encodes CASSQLVLQPQHF.

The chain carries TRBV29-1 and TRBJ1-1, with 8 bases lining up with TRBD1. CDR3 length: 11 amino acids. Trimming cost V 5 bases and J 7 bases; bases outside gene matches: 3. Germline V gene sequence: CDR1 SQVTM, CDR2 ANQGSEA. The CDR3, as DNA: TGCAGCGTTCAGGGGGCGGATGAAGCTTTCTTT. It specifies CSVQGADEAFF. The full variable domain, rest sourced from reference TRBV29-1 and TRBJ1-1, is SAVISQKPSRDICQRGTSLTIQCQVDSQVTMMFWYRQQPGQSLTLIATANQGSEATYESGFVIDKFPISRPNLTFSTLTVSNMSPEDSSIYLCSVQGADEAFFGQGTRLTVV.

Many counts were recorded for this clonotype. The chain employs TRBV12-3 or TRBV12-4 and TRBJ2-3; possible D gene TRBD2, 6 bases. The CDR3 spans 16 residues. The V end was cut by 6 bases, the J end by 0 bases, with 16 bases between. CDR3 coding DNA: TGTGCCAGCAGCTCTCGGGACTCACCTAGCACAGATACGCAGTATTTT. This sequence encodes CASSSRDSPSTDTQYF.

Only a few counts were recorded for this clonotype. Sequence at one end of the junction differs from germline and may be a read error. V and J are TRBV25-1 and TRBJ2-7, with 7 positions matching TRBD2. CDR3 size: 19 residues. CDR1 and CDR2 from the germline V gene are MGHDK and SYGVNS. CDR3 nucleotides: TGTGCCAGCAGTGAATATGCCAGCTACCTTAGCGGGTCCTCCTACGGGCAGTACTTC. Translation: CASSEYASYLSGSSYGQYF.

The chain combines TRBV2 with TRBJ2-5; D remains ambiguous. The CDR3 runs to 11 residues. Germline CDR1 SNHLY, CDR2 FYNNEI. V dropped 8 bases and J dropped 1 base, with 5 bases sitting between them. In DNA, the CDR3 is TGTGCCAGCGGGTTCCAAGAGACCCAGTACTTC. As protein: CASGFQETQYF.

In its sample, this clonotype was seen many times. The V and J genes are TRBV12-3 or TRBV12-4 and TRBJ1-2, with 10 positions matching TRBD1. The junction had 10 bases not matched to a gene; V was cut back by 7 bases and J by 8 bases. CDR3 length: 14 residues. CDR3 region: CASKRGQGMGGYTF. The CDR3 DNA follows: TGTGCCAGCAAGCGGGGACAGGGGATGGGAGGCTACACCTTC.

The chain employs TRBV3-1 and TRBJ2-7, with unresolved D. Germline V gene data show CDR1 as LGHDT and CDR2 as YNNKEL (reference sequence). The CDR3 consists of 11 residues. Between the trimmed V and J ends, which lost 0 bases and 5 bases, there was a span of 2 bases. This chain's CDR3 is CASSQEDEQYF. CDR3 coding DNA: TGTGCCAGCAGCCAAGAGGACGAGCAGTACTTC.

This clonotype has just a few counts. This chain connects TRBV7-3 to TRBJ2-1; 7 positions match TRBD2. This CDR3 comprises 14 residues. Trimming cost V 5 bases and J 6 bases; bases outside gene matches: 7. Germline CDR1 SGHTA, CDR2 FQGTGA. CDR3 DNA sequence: TGTGCCAGCAGCCCCGGGGGGAGGTTCAATGAGCAGTTCTTC. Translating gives CASSPGGRFNEQFF.